Described below is a single T cell receptor (beta chain) sequence and its context. Its specific antigen is unknown. Per-base quality was not reported, and no clone a single base away is much larger than it. For TCR Vbeta sequencing, memory CD4+ T cells were sorted ex vivo from the peripheral blood of narcolepsy patients and healthy controls. The record originates from a study of T cells in narcolepsy listed by TCRdb under 2018. In terms of the full investigation: Patients with narcolepsy type 1 or type 2 (NT1, NT2) and healthy control donors were enrolled in the study. To look for autoreactive T cells in narcolepsy patients that target self-antigens of hypocretin neurons (hypocretin, TRIB2), the study used TCR Vbeta sequencing to follow clonotypes in blood and CSF.

To prepare the library, the immunoSEQ multiplex PCR assay was applied. Imported from immuneACCESS, the table was reduced by TCRdb to in-frame sequences with V and J called. These copies leave out some clones; in studies compared against another copy, an unresolved V gene accounts for under half, and the cause of the remainder is not known. The sample table records roughly 20,000 clones; less than 90% of these occur just once. The biggest ten clones account for around 1.6% of the sample. What the research found in general, with its limitations: Plots comparing CSF and blood CD4+ T cell clonotypes from the same patient highlighted HCRT-specific and TRIB2-specific autoreactive clonotypes. According to the report, autoreactive clonotypes were detected serially in the blood of the same patients and of different patients, but not in healthy controls. No sequences matching autoreactive T cell clones were contained in some blood memory CD4+ repertoires from patients and controls. Numbers of sequenced blood memory CD4+ clonotypes were comparable, averaging about 40,000 in patients and approximately 34,000 in controls.

Looking up the germline V gene yields CDR1 SGHTA and CDR2 FQGNSA. V is cut by 5 bases and J by 7 bases, and the space between the germline ends is 15 bases. The CDR3, from cysteine to phenylalanine, totals 15 residues. The CDR3 DNA has 45 bases and is translated from base 1. The sequencing sample was made of memory (CD45RA-) CD4+ T cells from blood. Per the publication, the cell subset or site label means: memory T cells sorted ex vivo from peripheral blood. The chain was built from TRBV7-2 and TRBJ1-6, and perhaps TRBD1 as D gene, on 6 matching bases. The receptor comes from a human donor in good health. Here is the DNA: TGTGCCAGCAGCGCCCACAGGGTAAAGAATTCACCCCTCCACTTT. The resulting protein is CASSAHRVKNSPLHF. Reference TRBV7-2 and TRBJ1-6 genes cover what lies past the CDR3, so the full variable domain is GAGVSQSPSNKVTEKGKDVELRCDPISGHTALYWYRQSLGQGLEFLIYFQGNSAPDKSGLPSDRFSAERTGGSVSTLTIQRTQQEDSAVYLCASSAHRVKNSPLHFGNGTRLTVT.